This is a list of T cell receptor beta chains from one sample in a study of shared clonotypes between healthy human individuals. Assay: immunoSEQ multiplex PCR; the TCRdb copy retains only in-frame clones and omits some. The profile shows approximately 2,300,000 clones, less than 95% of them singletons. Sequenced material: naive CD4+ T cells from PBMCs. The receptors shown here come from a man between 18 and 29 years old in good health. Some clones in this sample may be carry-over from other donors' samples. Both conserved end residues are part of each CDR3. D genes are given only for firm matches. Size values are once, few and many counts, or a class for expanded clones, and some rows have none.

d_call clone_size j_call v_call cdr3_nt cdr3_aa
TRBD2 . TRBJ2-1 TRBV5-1 TGCGCCAGCAGTGGACTAGCGGGAGTGGTTAATGAGCAGTTCTTC CASSGLAGVVNEQFF
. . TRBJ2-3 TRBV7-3 TGTGCCAGCAGCTTAGAAGTTGGCGCAGATACGCAGTATTTT CASSLEVGADTQYF
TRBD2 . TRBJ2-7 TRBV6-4 TGTGCCAGCAGTGAGCAAGCGGGAGTCTTGAACGAGCAGTACTTC CASSEQAGVLNEQYF
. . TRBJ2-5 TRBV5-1 TGCGCCAGCAGCCCCAACACACAAGAGACCCAGTACTTC CASSPNTQETQYF
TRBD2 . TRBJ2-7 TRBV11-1 TGTGCCAGCAGCCGAGGACCGGGACTAGCGTTCTCCTACGAGCAGTACTTC CASSRGPGLAFSYEQYF
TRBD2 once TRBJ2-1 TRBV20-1 TGCAGTCCAACAGCGGGAGAGGTTCACCTCTTC CSPTAGEVHLF
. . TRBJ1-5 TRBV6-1 TGTGCCAGCAGTGAGCAGGGCCATCAGCCCCAGCATTTT CASSEQGHQPQHF
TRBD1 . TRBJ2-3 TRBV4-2 TGTGCCAGCAGGGGGACAGGGAGCCCTGCGGGGAGCACAGATACGCAGTATTTT CASRGTGSPAGSTDTQYF
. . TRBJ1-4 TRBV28 TGTGCCAGCAGTTTTTCCGACAGTTCTCTGTTTTTT CASSFSDSSLFF
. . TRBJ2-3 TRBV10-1 TGCGCCAGCAGTTCAAGTCCAGGGCCCGGGCACGCAGATACGCAGTATTTT CASSSSPGPGHADTQYF
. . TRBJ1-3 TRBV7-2 TGTGCCAGCTCCTACGGGCCGGGGGACTCTGGAAACACCATATATTTT CASSYGPGDSGNTIYF
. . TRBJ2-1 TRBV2 TGTGCCAGCATGGGAGATTACTCCTACAATGAGCAGTTCTTC CASMGDYSYNEQFF
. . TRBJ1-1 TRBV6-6 TGTGCCAGCAGGCCAGGAGGGGACTACACTGAAGCTTTCTTT CASRPGGDYTEAFF
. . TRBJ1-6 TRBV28 TGTGCCAGCAGTTTAGGCGGATTGTCCCTCCACTTT CASSLGGLSLHF
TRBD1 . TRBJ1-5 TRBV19 TGTGCCAGTAGTATCGTAGACAGGGGTGGACAGCCCCAGCATTTT CASSIVDRGGQPQHF
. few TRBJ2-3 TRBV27 TGTGCCAGCAGTCCTCAGAGGGTATGGGATACGCAGTATTTT CASSPQRVWDTQYF
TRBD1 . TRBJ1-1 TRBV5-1 TGCGCCAGCAGCTTGCGGACAGGGGGTACTGAAGCTTTCTTT CASSLRTGGTEAFF
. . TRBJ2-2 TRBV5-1 TGCGCCAGCAGCTTGATGGAAGACACCGGGGAGCTGTTTTTT CASSLMEDTGELFF
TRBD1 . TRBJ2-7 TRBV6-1 TGTGCCAGCAATCTTCCGGGACAGAGCTCCTACGAGCAGTACTTC CASNLPGQSSYEQYF
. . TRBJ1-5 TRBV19 TGTGCCAGTAGTATAGATGGGGGAGTTTGGGAGCCCCAGCATTTT CASSIDGGVWEPQHF
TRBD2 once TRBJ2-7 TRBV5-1 TGCGCCAGCAGCCCAACGGGACTACCAAGCTACGAGCAGTACTTC CASSPTGLPSYEQYF
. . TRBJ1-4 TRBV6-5 TGTGCCAGCAGTTACTCGGCCACAGGAGAAAAACTGTTTTTT CASSYSATGEKLFF
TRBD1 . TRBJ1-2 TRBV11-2 TGTGCCAGCAGCTCGTTAATCAGGGGGGTGGATTACTATGGCTACACCTTC CASSSLIRGVDYYGYTF
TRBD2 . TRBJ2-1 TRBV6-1 TGTGCCAGCATTCCAGAGCGGGAGAGGAACAATGAGCAGTTCTTC CASIPERERNNEQFF
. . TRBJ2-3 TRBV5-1 TGCGCCAGCAGCCTCACTATCACGGGGGCAGATACGCAGTATTTT CASSLTITGADTQYF
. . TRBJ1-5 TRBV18 TGTGCCAGCTCACTAATCGGAAATCAGCCCCAGCATTTT CASSLIGNQPQHF
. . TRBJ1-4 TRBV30 TGTGCCTGGAGTGTCCGGGACCATGCAACTAATGAAAAACTGTTTTTT CAWSVRDHATNEKLFF
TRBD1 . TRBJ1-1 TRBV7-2 TGTGCCAGCAGCGCGGACAGGGTTGAAGCTTTCTTT CASSADRVEAFF
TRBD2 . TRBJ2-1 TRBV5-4 TGTGCCAGCAGCTTGGGGGCTAGCGGCCGGGGCAATGAGCAGTTCTTC CASSLGASGRGNEQFF
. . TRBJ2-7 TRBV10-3 TGTGCCATCAGTGAAGGCTACGAGCAGTACTTC CAISEGYEQYF
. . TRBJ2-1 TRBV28 TGTGCCAGCATGGGTGGGGGTTCCTACAATGAGCAGTTCTTC CASMGGGSYNEQFF
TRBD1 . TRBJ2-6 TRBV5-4 TGTGCCAGCAGTTGGGACAGGGCTGGGGCCAACGTCCTGACTTTC CASSWDRAGANVLTF
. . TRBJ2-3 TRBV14 TGTGCCAGCAGCCAGGGGGACTGGAGGGGTACGCAGTATTTT CASSQGDWRGTQYF
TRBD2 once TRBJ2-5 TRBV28 TGTGCCAGCAGTTCGGACCCCGGACTAGCGGGCCCGCAAGAGACCCAGTACTTC CASSSDPGLAGPQETQYF
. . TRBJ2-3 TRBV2 TGTGCCAGCAGTGAGTTAGATACGCAGTATTTT CASSELDTQYF
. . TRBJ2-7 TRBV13 TGTGCCAGCAGCTACTCCGGGACCAGCTACGAGCAGTACTTC CASSYSGTSYEQYF
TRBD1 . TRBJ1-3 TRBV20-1 TGCAGTGCCCCGAACAGGGGCACCATATATTTT CSAPNRGTIYF
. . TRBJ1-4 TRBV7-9 TGTGCCAGCAGCTTGACCGGGGGGAATGAAAAACTGTTTTTT CASSLTGGNEKLFF
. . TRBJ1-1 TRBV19 TGTGCCAGTAGTATACCGGGGACTCGCGACACTGAAGCTTTCTTT CASSIPGTRDTEAFF
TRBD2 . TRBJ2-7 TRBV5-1 TGCGCCAGCAGCTCAAGGACTAGCGGGACCCACGAGCAGTACTTC CASSSRTSGTHEQYF
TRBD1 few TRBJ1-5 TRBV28 TGTGCCAGCAGTTCCAGACAGGGAAAGGGGGGTCAGCCCCAGCATTTT CASSSRQGKGGQPQHF